This TCR beta chain was found in a study of shared clonotypes between healthy human individuals. As for the study in general: A few men and a couple of women, aged 18 to 49, were donors. CD4 naive cells filled three plates per donor, CD4 memory three, CD8 naive two and CD8 memory one.

Naive CD8 cells comprised CD45RO-negative, CCR7-positively selected cells, excluding terminally differentiated effector memory CD45RA+ cells. The method was immunoSEQ multiplex PCR; TCRdb's version includes in-frame clones alone and lacks a portion of them. The table records about 590,000 clones, around 95% of them present only once. In this sample, this clone turned up once. The antigen remains unidentified. The study's findings and limits: The low donor count limited represented genetic and exposure-history diversity. Sampling used blood alone; tissue repertoires probably differ.

Trimming pared 10 bases from V and 2 bases from J, leaving 11 bases between. The CDR3 has 13 amino acids. Germline assignment: CDR1 MNHEY and CDR2 SMNVEV (reference sequence). The V gene is TRBV27, the J gene TRBJ2-2, with D uncertain. This receptor was identified in a woman aged 30 to 39 in good health. The sample taken for sequencing was naive CD8+ T cells sorted from blood. Here the CDR3 reads CAITDGNTGELFF. Here the CDR3 DNA reads TGTGCCATCACCGACGGTAACACCGGGGAGCTGTTTTTT.